This entry lists 31 T cell receptor beta chains sequenced from one sample in a study of blood T cells in healthy people across ages. Primed by a sample-barcoded 5' primer and a J-beta primer mix, a second PCR proceeded for about 7 to 11 cycles. TCRdb reanalysed the 5' RACE reads using MiXCR and keeps one entry per CDR3 protein. Seen here are around 800,000 distinct CDR3 sequences, under 30% observed once, and the top ten hold about 3%. The data were also submitted as part of a second study, on T cells of mothers and their children.

Sequencing was done on a sample of blood. The receptor set was obtained from a boy between 5 and 17 years old in good health.

This chain connects TRBV2 to TRBJ2-7; TRBD1 agrees at 7 bases. CDR1 is SNHLY, CDR2 FYNNEI, per germline. This CDR3 is 15 amino acids long. After removal of 6 bases from V and 0 bases from J, the junction contained 8 bases not matched to a gene. The CDR3 bases are TGTGCCAGCAGGACTCTCCGGGACAGCTCCTACGAGCAGTACTTC. It yields the protein CASRTLRDSSYEQYF.

In this sample, this clonotype turned up a few times. The CDR3 DNA reads TGTGCCAGCACCTTTAGGGACGGGGCCCAGTACTTC. Translation: CASTFRDGAQYF. The chain joins TRBV21-1 to TRBJ2-5; TRBD1 is the table's D call, not checked against the DNA. TRBV21-1 counts as a pseudogene. The CDR3 consists of 12 residues.

Remarks on this clonotype: The junction does not match germline at one end; this may be a read error. The chain links TRBV5-1 to TRBJ2-7; D uncertain. Germline CDR1 and CDR2: SGHRS and YFSETQ. This CDR3 comprises 11 residues. Here the CDR3 reads CVSRTQYEQYF. The CDR3 nucleotides are TGCGTCAGCAGGACCCAGTACGAGCAGTACTTC.

Written as DNA, the CDR3 is TGTGCCAGCAGCCAAGATCTAGTGGGGCCCCACGAGCAGTACTTC. Protein sequence: CASSQDLVGPHEQYF. The genes are TRBV3-1 and TRBJ2-7; D perhaps matches TRBD1 (5 bases). The CDR3 spans 15 residues. CDR1 LGHDT and CDR2 YNNKEL come from the germline V gene (reference sequence). Trimming pared 0 bases from V and 5 bases from J, leaving 14 bases between.

This clonotype showed up just a few times. The chain uses TRBV20-1 and TRBJ2-5; unclear D gene. The DNA end lines up better with TRBJ2-7; the J call may be wrong. The CDR3 extends over 12 amino acids. CDR1 is DFQATT and CDR2 is SNEGSKA in the germline V gene (reference sequence). The CDR3 protein is CSARTHNYEQYF. The DNA for the CDR3 is TGCAGTGCTAGGACACATAACTACGAGCAGTACTTC.

The chain is built from TRBV4-1 and TRBJ2-7; no reliable D call. V was clipped by 3 bases and J by 7 bases, with 13 bases between them. The germline V gene has CDR1 MGHRA and CDR2 YSYEKL. The CDR3 has 13 residues. The CDR3 DNA reads TGCGCCAGCAGCCAGGTCACCTATCAAGAGCAGTACTTC. Translation: CASSQVTYQEQYF.

The chain combines TRBV6-4 with TRBJ2-5; 9 nucleotides match TRBD2. The J call is doubtful: the DNA matches TRBJ2-1 better. The CDR3 sequence is 13 residues long. From germline, CDR1 is MRHNA and CDR2 SNTAGT. This CDR3 is CASSGSGGREQFF. The CDR3, as DNA: TGTGCCAGCAGTGGGAGCGGGGGGCGTGAGCAGTTCTTC.

This clonotype was counted a few times. The chain has TRBV6-5 and TRBJ2-6; 8 nucleotides line up with TRBD1. The germline gives CDR1 MNHEY, CDR2 SVGAGI. The CDR3 extends over 18 amino acids. Unmatched junction bases numbered 8, after V lost 0 bases and J lost 4 bases. CDR3 in amino acids: CASSYSGTGLSGANVLTF. The DNA of the CDR3 is TGTGCCAGCAGTTACTCGGGGACAGGCCTATCCGGGGCCAACGTCCTGACTTTC.

This clonotype was detected a few times. The chain carries TRBV9 and TRBJ2-3, with 9 bases fitting TRBD2. CDR3 length: 17 residues. Trimming cost V 1 base and J 0 bases; bases outside gene matches: 6. The V gene's germline CDR1 is SGDLS and CDR2 YYNGEE. The CDR3 sequence: CASSVQSLAGSTDTQYF. CDR3 sequence (DNA): TGTGCCAGCAGCGTACAATCTCTAGCGGGGAGCACAGATACGCAGTATTTT.

The genes are TRBV7-2 and TRBJ2-7, with 8 bases that match TRBD2. The V segment lost 4 bases and the J segment 1 base; nucleotides outside the gene matches: 6. Germline values: CDR1 SGHTA, CDR2 FQGNSA. This CDR3 spans 15 amino acids. CDR3: CASSWGAGGSYEQYF. The CDR3 DNA follows: TGTGCCAGCAGCTGGGGCGCGGGGGGATCCTACGAGCAGTACTTC.

This clonotype was seen a few times. The genes are TRBV6-1 and TRBJ2-1; D assignment may be TRBD1 or TRBD2 (6 bases each). CDR1 and CDR2 from the germline V gene are MNHNS and SASEGT. Deletions cut 8 bases from V and 8 bases from J, with 19 bases between. The CDR3 has 14 amino acids. The CDR3 DNA follows: TGTGCCAGCGGGTCAATAGGGGGGCGCCATGAGCAGTTCTTC. This encodes CASGSIGGRHEQFF.

The CDR3 sequence: CASRAGRGGPPPLGEQFF. The CDR3 region has the DNA TGTGCCAGCAGAGCGGGTCGGGGGGGCCCTCCACCGCTAGGTGAGCAGTTCTTC. The chain employs TRBV2 and TRBJ2-5; 8 bases line up with TRBD2. The better agreement between TRBJ2-1 and the DNA end casts doubt on the J call. CDR3 length equals 18 residues. CDR1 is SNHLY, CDR2 FYNNEI, per germline.

This clonotype was seen a few times. The V gene is TRBV29-1, the J gene TRBJ2-4, with no clear D. The CDR3 is 11 residues long. V was cut by 3 bases and J by 10 bases, with 10 bases left in between. Per germline, CDR1 SQVTM and CDR2 ANQGSEA. The CDR3 sequence: CSVESGQIQYF. The CDR3 DNA sequence: TGCAGCGTTGAGTCCGGCCAGATTCAGTACTTC.

The chain carries TRBV20-1 and TRBJ1-5; 11 nucleotides match TRBD1. The CDR3 totals 13 residues. Germline V gene lookup returns CDR1 DFQATT and CDR2 SNEGSKA (reference sequence). J gave up 6 bases and V 6 bases, and 4 bases lay outside the gene matches. The CDR3, as DNA: TGCAGTGCGGAGGGACAGGGGGGTCAGCCCCAGCATTTT. Translated, it gives CSAEGQGGQPQHF.

This clonotype was detected a few times. The chain links TRBV10-3 to TRBJ2-5; TRBD1 aligns across 7 bases. This CDR3 comprises 15 residues. The germline CDR1 and CDR2 sequences are ENHRY and SYGVKD. V gave up 2 bases and J gave up 2 bases; unmatched junction bases: 5. CDR3: CAISENRGQQETQYF. The DNA for the CDR3 is TGTGCCATCAGTGAGAATAGGGGGCAACAAGAGACCCAGTACTTC.

V usage is TRBV5-5 and J usage is TRBJ2-7, with D unresolved. CDR1 is SGHKS and CDR2 is YYEKEE in the germline V gene (reference sequence). This CDR3 has 15 amino acids. Trimming took off 0 bases at V and 2 bases at J, with 12 bases between the two ends. CDR3 region: CASSLVATDTYEQYF. DNA for the CDR3: TGTGCCAGCAGCTTGGTTGCCACAGATACCTACGAGCAGTACTTC.

The chain combines TRBV5-1 with TRBJ2-2; D not resolved. CDR1 and CDR2 from the germline V gene are SGHRS and YFSETQ. Deletions cut 0 bases from V and 9 bases from J, with 3 bases between. CDR3 length equals 11 residues. The CDR3 DNA is TGCGCCAGCAGCTTGGAGTGGGAGCTGTTTTTT. Its translation: CASSLEWELFF.

This clonotype was detected only a few times. The J gene is TRBJ2-5, the V gene TRBV6-5, with a tentative D call TRBD2 (6 bases). The CDR3 contains 15 residues. Germline values: CDR1 MNHEY, CDR2 SVGAGI. V lost 3 bases and J 5 bases, leaving 16 bases between the germline ends. CDR3 DNA: TGTGCCAGCAGTTATTCGGGGACTTTGGTGGAGACCCAGTACTTC. This encodes CASSYSGTLVETQYF.

V is TRBV15 and J is TRBJ2-7, with 8 bases identical to TRBD1. The CDR3 spans 16 residues. Germline loops: CDR1 LNHNV, CDR2 YYDKDF (reference sequence). The V gene end was trimmed by 4 bases and the J gene end by 5 bases; junction bases not matched to a gene: 13. CDR3 sequence (DNA): TGTGCCACCAGCACCCCCTCGGACAGGGTGGACCACGAGCAGTACTTC. This sequence encodes CATSTPSDRVDHEQYF.

This clonotype was observed a handful of times. The V gene is TRBV20-1, the J gene TRBJ1-4, with 7 bases matching TRBD1. CDR1 and CDR2 from the germline V gene are DFQATT and SNEGSKA (reference sequence). CDR3 size: 14 residues. J was trimmed by 8 bases and V by 0 bases; bases with no gene match: 6. CDR3 DNA sequence: TGCAGTGCTAGAGATGAGGGGGCTTTAGAAAAACTGTTTTTT. It encodes CSARDEGALEKLFF.

The rearrangement links TRBV2 to TRBJ2-7; D is unresolved. CDR1 is SNHLY and CDR2 is FYNNEI in the germline V gene. The CDR3 is 13 amino acids. V shed 8 bases and J shed 6 bases, with 17 bases lying between them. The CDR3 reads CASLVEKLFEQYF. In DNA form, the CDR3 reads TGTGCCAGCCTGGTGGAGAAATTATTCGAGCAGTACTTC. The full variable domain, in which reference TRBV2 and TRBJ2-7 provide the parts outside the CDR3, is EPEVTQTPSHQVTQMGQEVILRCVPISNHLYFYWYRQILGQKVEFLVSFYNNEISEKSEIFDDQFSVERPDGSNFTLKIRSTKLEDSAMYFCASLVEKLFEQYFGPGTRLTVT.

This clonotype was seen a few times. The V call is TRBV7-8, the J call TRBJ2-7; TRBD2 agrees at 8 bases. V gave up 5 bases and J gave up 2 bases; unmatched junction bases: 8. Germline CDR1 reads SGHVS; CDR2 reads FQNEAQ. This CDR3 has 15 residues. The CDR3 loop is CASSHGPGLAYEQYF. The CDR3, as DNA: TGTGCCAGCAGCCACGGTCCGGGACTAGCCTACGAGCAGTACTTC.

This clonotype was seen a few times. CDR3 amino acids: CASSFGRTNTEAFF. The CDR3 coding sequence is TGTGCCAGCAGCTTCGGACGGACGAACACTGAAGCTTTCTTT. The chain has TRBV7-9 and TRBJ1-1; D call uncertain. The germline V gene encodes CDR1 SEHNR and CDR2 FQNEAQ (reference sequence). The CDR3 totals 14 residues. Trimming pared 3 bases from V and 1 base from J, leaving 9 bases between.

The chain employs TRBV19 and TRBJ2-5, with D possibly being TRBD1 (5 bases). Germline values: CDR1 LNHDA, CDR2 SQIVND (reference sequence). The CDR3 is 13 residues long. V gave up 5 bases and J gave up 3 bases, with 10 bases separating them. CDR3 DNA sequence: TGTGCCAGTAGTGCAGGGATCGAAGAGACCCAGTACTTC. It translates to CASSAGIEETQYF.

The chain recombines TRBV2 with TRBJ1-1; 8 bases align to TRBD1. Looked up from germline, CDR1 is SNHLY and CDR2 is FYNNEI. The CDR3 extends over 14 amino acids. J lost 0 bases, V lost 6 bases, and 3 bases had no gene match. The CDR3 region has the DNA TGTGCCAGCAGGGGACAGGTTCTGAACACTGAAGCTTTCTTT. It specifies CASRGQVLNTEAFF.

This clonotype showed up just a few times. The chain links TRBV28 to TRBJ1-4; D unresolved. V was clipped by 6 bases and J by 2 bases, with 13 bases between them. This CDR3 region has 15 residues. Looked up from germline, CDR1 is MDHEN and CDR2 is SYDVKM. CDR3 residues: CASSSLAGTNEKLFF. CDR3 bases: TGTGCCAGCAGCTCCCTTGCGGGGACTAATGAAAAACTGTTTTTT.

This chain uses TRBV15 with TRBJ1-1, with D uncertain. Trimming stripped 4 bases from V and 5 bases from J, with 8 bases between. This CDR3 contains 12 residues. Germline V gene lookup returns CDR1 LNHNV and CDR2 YYDKDF (reference sequence). The CDR3 DNA reads as TGTGCCACCAGCACGGGCTGGACTGAAGCTTTCTTT. Translating it yields CATSTGWTEAFF.

The chain has TRBV20-1 and TRBJ2-6; D not resolved. The V gene's germline CDR1 is DFQATT and CDR2 SNEGSKA (reference sequence). The CDR3 has 15 amino acids. V was pared by 2 bases and J by 0 bases, with 8 bases between. For the CDR3, the DNA is TGCAGTGCTAGACCCCACCCCTCTGGGGCCAACGTCCTGACTTTC. It encodes CSARPHPSGANVLTF.

The J gene is TRBJ2-3, the V gene TRBV27, with D perhaps TRBD2 (5 bases). The CDR3 contains 15 residues. CDR1 is MNHEY and CDR2 is SMNVEV in the germline V gene (reference sequence). The V end was cut by 4 bases, the J end by 4 bases, with 15 bases between. The CDR3 coding sequence is TGTGCCAGCAGTTCACAAAGGGAGTTGGCAGATACGCAGTATTTT. This gives the protein CASSSQRELADTQYF.

The chain links TRBV12-3 or TRBV12-4 to TRBJ2-7; 11 bases match TRBD1. The CDR3 has 17 amino acids. V was pared by 3 bases and J by 2 bases, with 9 bases of the junction left unmatched. The CDR3 protein is CASSLSLPGQGAYEQYF. The DNA for the CDR3 is TGTGCCAGCAGTTTGTCCCTACCGGGACAGGGGGCCTACGAGCAGTACTTC.

This clonotype turned up a few times. The gene calls are TRBV15 and TRBJ2-5, with 8 bases lining up with TRBD2. The end of the DNA is better explained by TRBJ2-7, so the J call may be wrong. The CDR3 loop spans 14 amino acids. CDR1 and CDR2 from the germline V gene are LNHNV and YYDKDF (reference sequence). The CDR3 loop is CATSSGGADYEQYF. In DNA form, the CDR3 reads TGTGCCACCAGCAGCGGGGGGGCGGACTACGAGCAGTACTTC.